The clone carrying this TCR beta chain was counted many times. Its specificity is not known. CDR3-region Arm-PCR and iRepertoire HTBI primers produced the TCR beta libraries. TCRdb used MiXCR to reprocess the multiplex PCR reads, holding one entry per CDR3 protein. The top ten hold around 11% of the sample, which has approximately 460,000 distinct CDR3 sequences, about 16% seen once. The record originates from a study of regulatory T cells in long-lasting Graves disease. Study results and limitations: Those with persistent disease had in common more public clonotypes (approximately 2,500) than new patients (more than 900).

As for time point: newly diagnosed GD, antithyroid drugs for less than 3 months. With RNA extracted from PBMCs as input, the TCR library was made. These data were likewise used in another study, on T cells in Graves' hyperthyroidism and ophthalmopathy.

The sequence was collected from a woman aged 30 to 39 with Graves disease. The sequenced sample was peripheral blood mononuclear cells (PBMCs), obtained at new diagnosis, from a patient treated with antithyroid drugs.

The DNA for the CDR3 is TGTGCCAGCAAGCCCACCTCCGGCCACACTGAAGCTTTCTTT. Protein: CASKPTSGHTEAFF. This chain links TRBV6-1 with TRBJ1-1, with D uncertain. V was pared by 7 bases and J by 3 bases, with 15 bases between. Germline values: CDR1 MNHNS, CDR2 SASEGT. This CDR3 region has 14 residues.